This T cell receptor beta chain was sequenced in a study of OX40 agonist ivuxolimab in advanced cancers. The CDR3 covers 18 residues. Trimming took 1 base from V and 5 from J; bases not matched to a gene: 9. Germline V gene lookup returns CDR1 SGHDT and CDR2 YYEEEE. Study-wide results and caveats: Clones of CD4+ and CD8+ blood T cells grew by week 6 at doses of 0.1 to 3.0 mg/kg.

Clones were read by immunoSEQ multiplex PCR, and TCRdb kept only the in-frame ones, dropping some. Here the sample spans 50,000 to 60,000 clones, under 90% being singletons. As for this clone: The antigen is not known.

The chain is built from TRBV5-6 and TRBJ2-3; 14 nucleotides align to TRBD2. The clonotype comes from an adult with an advanced solid tumor such as melanoma, head and neck, liver or kidney cancer. The sample in question was CD4+ or CD8+ T cells sorted from blood, obtained in a trial of the OX40 agonist ivuxolimab. CDR3 residues: CASSLIRSGTSGRDTQYF. CDR3 in DNA: TGTGCCAGCAGCTTGATCAGATCGGGGACTAGCGGGAGAGATACGCAGTATTTT.